This is a list of T cell receptor beta chains from one sample in a study of blood T cell repertoires in COVID-19. Profiled with immunoSEQ multiplex PCR; TCRdb holds only in-frame clones, not every one. The sample consists of approximately 350,000 clones, over 75% of them appearing once. What was sequenced was PBMCs or T cells enriched from blood (not recorded which). These receptors originate from a man younger than 30 who had recovered from COVID-19. Both conserved end residues are part of each CDR3. The order of the fields is CDR3 protein, CDR3 DNA, V gene, J gene, clone size, D gene. The D gene is left open where the match is weak. Expanded clones are given a class, and other clones once, few, many or no size at all.

CASSARTSGASRATYF	TGTGCCAGCAGTGCCCGGACTAGCGGGGCAAGTCGGGCAACTTATTTT	TRBV27	TRBJ2-3	NA	TRBD2
CASKATGMNTEAFF	TGTGCCAGTAAGGCGACAGGCATGAACACTGAAGCTTTCTTT	TRBV19	TRBJ1-1	NA	NA
CASSVGTGGSYGYEQYF	TGTGCCAGCAGCGTCGGGACAGGGGGGAGTTATGGATACGAGCAGTACTTC	TRBV9	TRBJ2-7	NA	TRBD1
CASSLEAGQPSGNTIYF	TGTGCCAGCAGCTTAGAAGCAGGGCAACCCTCTGGAAACACCATATATTTT	TRBV7-6	TRBJ1-3	few	NA
CASSERPTQPQHF	TGTGCCAGCAGTGAGAGGCCAACCCAGCCCCAGCATTTT	TRBV6-1	TRBJ1-5	NA	NA
CASSQQIRTGGTEAFF	TGTGCCAGCAGCCAACAAATAAGGACGGGGGGAACTGAAGCTTTCTTT	TRBV4-2	TRBJ1-1	NA	NA
CASSSGLAGEQFF	TGTGCCAGCAGCTCGGGACTAGCTGGTGAGCAGTTCTTC	TRBV7-8	TRBJ2-1	once	TRBD2
CASRRQGGGYTF	TGTGCCAGCAGGCGCCAGGGGGGCGGCTACACCTTC	TRBV28	TRBJ1-2	once	TRBD1
CASSFRTASPYEQYF	TGTGCCAGCAGCTTTAGGACAGCCAGCCCCTACGAGCAGTACTTC	TRBV5-5	TRBJ2-7	NA	NA
CASSDQQNEQYF	TGTGCCAGCAGTGATCAACAAAACGAGCAGTACTTC	TRBV6-1	TRBJ2-7	NA	NA
CASSHPYSFDRGPYEQYF	TGTGCCAGCAGCCACCCATACTCATTCGACAGGGGACCCTACGAGCAGTACTTC	TRBV4-2	TRBJ2-7	NA	TRBD1
CSVMKRDFYYNEQFF	TGCAGCGTTATGAAGCGGGACTTCTATTACAATGAGCAGTTCTTC	TRBV29-1	TRBJ2-1	NA	TRBD2
CASSSVRGGTEAFF	TGTGCCAGCAGCTCGGTGCGGGGCGGCACTGAAGCTTTCTTT	TRBV5-6	TRBJ1-1	NA	NA
CASSYTGHYYEQYF	TGTGCCAGCAGTTACACGGGACACTACTACGAGCAGTACTTC	TRBV6-2/TRBV6-3	TRBJ2-7	NA	NA
CATSDAGTGTDTQYF	TGTGCCACCAGTGACGCCGGGACAGGGACTGATACGCAGTATTTT	TRBV24-1	TRBJ2-3	NA	TRBD1
CASRTGVHEKLFF	TGTGCCAGCAGAACAGGGGTTCATGAAAAACTGTTTTTT	TRBV6-5	TRBJ1-4	NA	TRBD1